These 30 T cell receptor beta chains originate from one sample sequenced in a study of blood T cell repertoires in COVID-19 (TCRdb year 2020). Library prep was done by the immunoSEQ multiplex PCR assay. TCRdb took this table from immuneACCESS and kept in-frame rearrangements with V and J called. Such tables lack part of the clones; where checked against another copy, unresolved V genes explain under half of the gap, and the rest is unexplained. The sample table holds tens of thousands of clones, of which approximately 84% were seen once. The ten largest clonotypes hold approximately 6% of the sample. Sequencing input: peripheral blood. The receptors come from a man in his 70s with COVID-19, enrolled during active disease.

The chain recombines TRBV19 with TRBJ2-2; TRBD1 matches 9 bases. Germline V gene lookup returns CDR1 LNHDA and CDR2 SQIVND (reference sequence). The CDR3 is made up of 17 amino acids. Germline trimming cut 6 bases from V and 3 bases from J; bases unmatched to any gene: 11. The CDR3 coding sequence is TGTGCCAGTAGGACCAGGACAGGGGAGACCTACACCGGGGAGCTGTTTTTT. Translated: CASRTRTGETYTGELFF. Full variable domain (outside the CDR3, taken from reference TRBV19 and TRBJ2-2): DGGITQSPKYLFRKEGQNVTLSCEQNLNHDAMYWYRQDPGQGLRLIYYSQIVNDFQKGDIAEGYSVSREKKESFPLTVTSAQKNPTAFYLCASRTRTGETYTGELFFGEGSRLTVL.

The chain couples TRBV7-2 to TRBJ1-1; 8 positions agree with TRBD1. The CDR3 is 16 amino acids. Losses at the gene ends were 5 bases for V and 3 bases for J; bases not matched to a gene: 11. CDR1 and CDR2 from the germline V gene are SGHTA and FQGNSA. The CDR3 coding sequence is TGTGCCAGCAGCACCGGGACAGGAAGGGGGCACACTGAAGCTTTCTTT. Translating it yields CASSTGTGRGHTEAFF.

The V call is TRBV5-1, the J call TRBJ1-1; the match to TRBD1 covers 10 bases. The germline V gene has CDR1 SGHRS and CDR2 YFSETQ. J lost 4 bases, V lost 0 bases, and 3 bases had no gene match. The CDR3 spans 15 residues. The CDR3 here is CASSLGTGGPTEAFF. As DNA, the CDR3 is TGCGCCAGCAGCTTGGGGACAGGGGGGCCCACTGAAGCTTTCTTT.

This chain links TRBV12-2 with TRBJ1-5; TRBD1 is the table's D call and was not checked against the DNA. TRBV12-2 is a listed pseudogene. The CDR3 loop spans 19 amino acids. CDR3 in DNA: TGTGCAAGTCGCCCGCCCGCTTCGACAGGGGGCTCCGGTAATCAGCCCCAGCATTTT. This codes for CASRPPASTGGSGNQPQHF.

This rearrangement joins TRBV19 to TRBJ1-6; 7 bases line up with TRBD1. The CDR3 covers 16 residues. The germline CDR1 and CDR2 sequences are LNHDA and SQIVND (reference sequence). V trimming: 5 bases; J trimming: 5 bases; junction bases outside the gene matches: 9. The CDR3 DNA reads TGTGCCAGTAGTGAATGGGACAGTGGCGATAATTCACCCCTCCACTTT. It yields the protein CASSEWDSGDNSPLHF.

The chain links TRBV4-3 to TRBJ1-5, with a possible D match to TRBD1 (5 bases). Germline CDR1 is LGHNA and CDR2 is YSLEER. The CDR3 is 19 amino acids. V lost 0 bases and J 4 bases, leaving 22 bases between the germline ends. CDR3 DNA: TGCGCCAGCAGCCAAGAAATTTCCAGGGTAGGAATAAGTAATCAGCCCCAGCATTTT. Translating gives CASSQEISRVGISNQPQHF.

This clone was recorded a few times. The chain joins TRBV2 to TRBJ2-7, with D possibly TRBD2 on 6 matching bases. The CDR3 extends over 14 amino acids. Looked up from germline, CDR1 is SNHLY and CDR2 is FYNNEI. Trimming took off 5 bases at V and 0 bases at J, with 11 bases between the two ends. CDR3 coding DNA: TGTGCCAGCAGTTGGGCGGGGACCTCCTACGAGCAGTACTTC. Encoded protein: CASSWAGTSYEQYF.

The chain uses TRBV19 and TRBJ1-5; D perhaps matches TRBD1 (6 bases). Trimming pared 8 bases from V and 5 bases from J, leaving 25 bases between. Germline-derived CDR1 and CDR2 are LNHDA and SQIVND (reference sequence). The CDR3 length is 17 residues. Here the CDR3 DNA reads TGTGCCAGTCGCCCCCTTAGGGGGACCGCGCGTGATCAGCCCCAGCATTTT. It encodes CASRPLRGTARDQPQHF.

The table lists this clone with a count of one. The CDR3 reads CASSLRGRPLEVGNEQFF. The CDR3 DNA reads TGTGCCAGCAGCCTGAGGGGGAGACCGTTGGAGGTGGGCAATGAGCAGTTCTTC. J is TRBJ2-1 and V is TRBV5-4; possible D gene TRBD1, 6 bases. The germline V gene encodes CDR1 SGHNT and CDR2 YYREEE (reference sequence). V gave up 4 bases and J gave up 6 bases, with 26 bases separating them. The CDR3 contains 18 residues.

The rearrangement joins TRBV29-1 to TRBJ1-2; D is unresolved. Germline lookup yields CDR1 SQVTM and CDR2 ANQGSEA. V lost 5 bases, J lost 0 bases, and 10 bases lay in between. The CDR3 runs to 13 residues. The CDR3 bases are TGCAGCGTTTTTGGAGGTCCTAACTATGGCTACACCTTC. Translation: CSVFGGPNYGYTF.

The V call is TRBV6-5, the J call TRBJ1-5, with unresolved D. The germline V gene encodes CDR1 MNHEY and CDR2 SVGAGI. Trimming removed 2 bases at V and 4 bases at J, with 6 bases between. The CDR3 is made up of 13 amino acids. CDR3 region: CASSYGLNQPQHF. The CDR3 DNA reads TGTGCCAGCAGTTACGGGCTTAATCAGCCCCAGCATTTT.

CDR3 bases: TGTGCCAGCAGCTTTTCACTAGCGGGAATCGAGCAGTACTTC. Protein product: CASSFSLAGIEQYF. The chain uses TRBV11-2 and TRBJ2-7; the match to TRBD2 covers 10 bases. J was trimmed by 6 bases and V by 3 bases; bases with no gene match: 5. Per the germline V gene, CDR1 is SGHAT and CDR2 is FQNNGV. The length of the CDR3 is 14 residues.

This clone was recorded only once. V and J are TRBV4-1 and TRBJ1-5; 8 bases are shared with TRBD1. Germline loops: CDR1 MGHRA, CDR2 YSYEKL. The ends lost 1 base at V and 0 bases at J; junction bases unmatched: 2. CDR3 length: 16 residues. CDR3 loop: CASSQGQGYSNQPQHF. The CDR3 DNA reads TGCGCCAGCAGCCAAGGACAGGGGTATAGCAATCAGCCCCAGCATTTT.

This clone was seen only a few times. The chain combines TRBV3-1 (or the pseudogene TRBV3-2) with TRBJ1-3; D unclear. This CDR3 is 14 amino acids long. V was pared by 4 bases and J by 1 base, with 8 bases between. CDR1 and CDR2 (germline): LGHDT, YNNKEL (reference sequence). CDR3 residues: CASSLAKSGNTIYF. The CDR3 region has the DNA TGTGCCAGCAGCCTAGCGAAGTCTGGAAACACCATATATTTT.

The J gene is TRBJ2-3, the V gene TRBV9; 11 bases are shared with TRBD2. Germline V gene data show CDR1 as SGDLS and CDR2 as YYNGEE. V shed 6 bases and J 4 bases; nucleotides not matched to a gene: 7. The CDR3 has 15 residues. Written as DNA, the CDR3 is TGTGCCAGCACCTTAGCGGGAGGGCCAGCAGATACGCAGTATTTT. Its protein is CASTLAGGPADTQYF.

The rearrangement joins TRBV5-6 to TRBJ1-6; no reliable D call. The V end lost 2 bases, the J end lost 7 bases, and 13 bases lay between the germline ends. Per germline, CDR1 SGHDT and CDR2 YYEEEE. The CDR3 length is 15 residues. The CDR3 sequence is CASSFRGTINSPLHF. The CDR3 nucleotides are TGTGCCAGCAGCTTCCGGGGAACCATAAATTCACCCCTCCACTTT.

The chain couples TRBV19 to TRBJ1-3; 9 nucleotides align to TRBD1. The junction had 8 bases not matched to a gene; V was cut back by 4 bases and J by 1 base. The V gene's germline CDR1 is LNHDA and CDR2 SQIVND (reference sequence). CDR3 size: 17 residues. This chain's CDR3 is CASSSRDRVLSGNTIYF. As DNA, the CDR3 is TGTGCCAGTAGTAGCCGGGACAGGGTCCTTTCTGGAAACACCATATATTTT.

The rearrangement links TRBV7-2 to TRBJ1-1, with TRBD1 matching over 7 bases. Germline loops: CDR1 SGHTA, CDR2 FQGNSA. The CDR3 covers 16 residues. V shed 5 bases and J 4 bases; nucleotides not matched to a gene: 13. The CDR3 region is CASSLRQGGEATEAFF. CDR3 coding DNA: TGTGCCAGCAGCCTCAGACAGGGTGGAGAGGCCACTGAAGCTTTCTTT.

V and J are TRBV7-2 and TRBJ2-5; TRBD2 might be the D (6 bases). The CDR3 totals 15 residues. Germline CDR1 and CDR2: SGHTA and FQGNSA. V was shortened by 3 bases and J by 1 base, with 12 bases between the two germline ends. CDR3 amino acids: CASSLFGGVQETQYF. In nucleotides, the CDR3 is TGTGCCAGCAGCTTGTTTGGCGGGGTCCAAGAGACCCAGTACTTC.

V gene TRBV5-1 combines with J gene TRBJ2-7, with 10 bases fitting TRBD1. V lost 4 bases to trimming and J lost 4 bases; unmatched junction nucleotides: 5. The CDR3 consists of 14 residues. Germline values: CDR1 SGHRS, CDR2 YFSETQ. The CDR3 DNA follows: TGCGCCAGCAGCCCGACAGGGGGCGGGTACGAGCAGTACTTC. As protein: CASSPTGGGYEQYF.

CDR3 nucleotides: TGTGCCAGTAGACAGAGGGAACCAGAAGCTTTCTTT. Translated, it gives CASRQREPEAFF. V is TRBV19 and J is TRBJ1-1; D is undetermined. V dropped 6 bases and J dropped 8 bases, with 13 bases sitting between them. Germline V gene data show CDR1 as LNHDA and CDR2 as SQIVND (reference sequence). The CDR3 extends over 12 amino acids.

The chain couples TRBV5-6 to TRBJ2-7; tentative D call: TRBD1 (6 bases). This CDR3 comprises 14 residues. V was clipped by 3 bases and J by 3 bases, with 13 bases between them. Looked up from germline, CDR1 is SGHDT and CDR2 is YYEEEE. This CDR3 is CASSSTGGIYEQYF. CDR3 bases: TGTGCCAGCAGCTCGACAGGCGGAATCTACGAGCAGTACTTC.

J is TRBJ1-2 and V is TRBV6-4; D remains ambiguous. V was cut by 2 bases and J by 8 bases, with 9 bases left in between. The CDR3 contains 12 residues. CDR1 is MRHNA, CDR2 SNTAGT, per germline. DNA of the CDR3: TGTGCCAGCAGTGACGGCCGGCGGGGCTACACCTTC. This encodes CASSDGRRGYTF.

The chain uses TRBV11-2 and TRBJ1-3; D is perhaps TRBD1 (6 bases). Per germline, CDR1 SGHAT and CDR2 FQNNGV. Trimming took off 5 bases at V and 2 bases at J, with 10 bases between the two ends. CDR3 length: 14 residues. The CDR3 is CASSATGTGNTIYF. The CDR3 DNA sequence: TGTGCCAGCAGCGCAACAGGGACTGGAAACACCATATATTTT. Variable domain in full (rest from reference TRBV11-2 and TRBJ1-3): EAGVAQSPRYKIIEKRQSVAFWCNPISGHATLYWYQQILGQGPKLLIQFQNNGVVDDSQLPKDRFSAERLKGVDSTLKIQPAKLEDSAVYLCASSATGTGNTIYFGEGSWLTVV.

The chain has TRBV18 and TRBJ1-1, with a weak D call TRBD1 (5 bases). Trimming stripped 4 bases from V and 1 base from J, with 13 bases between. The CDR3 length is 15 residues. Germline CDR1 KGHSH, CDR2 LQKENI. This chain's CDR3 is CASSLLQDGNTEAFF. The CDR3 DNA reads as TGTGCCAGCTCACTATTACAGGACGGGAACACTGAAGCTTTCTTT.

This chain connects TRBV7-2 to TRBJ2-2, with 8 bases matching TRBD2. The junction had 8 bases not matched to a gene; V was cut back by 3 bases and J by 2 bases. The CDR3 totals 17 residues. The germline V gene has CDR1 SGHTA and CDR2 FQGNSA. The CDR3 protein is CASSFPVGGANTGELFF. CDR3 bases: TGTGCCAGCAGCTTCCCAGTCGGGGGGGCCAACACCGGGGAGCTGTTTTTT.

The chain carries TRBV15 and TRBJ2-7, with 7 bases lining up with TRBD1. V gave up 0 bases and J gave up 3 bases; unmatched junction bases: 14. This CDR3 has 18 amino acids. Germline CDR1 is LNHNV and CDR2 is YYDKDF (reference sequence). CDR3 protein: CATSREGYRTGEDYEQYF. CDR3 DNA: TGTGCCACCAGCAGAGAGGGGTATCGGACAGGTGAAGACTACGAGCAGTACTTC.

Many counts were recorded for this clone. The chain uses TRBV7-2 and TRBJ1-3; D unclear. Germline V gives CDR1 SGHTA, CDR2 FQGNSA. This CDR3 comprises 15 residues. Trimming left V 1 base short and J 0 bases short, with 7 bases between. The CDR3 loop is CASSLGRISGNTIYF. DNA for the CDR3: TGTGCCAGCAGCTTAGGGCGGATCTCTGGAAACACCATATATTTT.

The rearrangement joins TRBV28 to TRBJ1-5; 9 bases agree with TRBD1. The ends lost 4 bases at V and 3 bases at J; junction bases unmatched: 4. Germline values: CDR1 MDHEN, CDR2 SYDVKM. The CDR3 is made up of 15 amino acids. The CDR3 loop reads CASSSTGGNNQPQHF. The CDR3 coding sequence is TGTGCCAGCAGTTCCACAGGGGGCAACAATCAGCCCCAGCATTTT.

There are many counts of this clone. The genes are TRBV30 and TRBJ2-7; TRBD1 matches at 10 bases. The CDR3 length is 14 residues. The V and J ends lost 1 base and 5 bases, in that order; junction bases with no gene match: 5. CDR1 GTSNPN and CDR2 SVGIG come from the germline V gene (reference sequence). CDR3 sequence reads: CAWSDDRGHNEQYF. CDR3 bases: TGTGCCTGGAGTGACGACAGGGGGCACAACGAGCAGTACTTC.